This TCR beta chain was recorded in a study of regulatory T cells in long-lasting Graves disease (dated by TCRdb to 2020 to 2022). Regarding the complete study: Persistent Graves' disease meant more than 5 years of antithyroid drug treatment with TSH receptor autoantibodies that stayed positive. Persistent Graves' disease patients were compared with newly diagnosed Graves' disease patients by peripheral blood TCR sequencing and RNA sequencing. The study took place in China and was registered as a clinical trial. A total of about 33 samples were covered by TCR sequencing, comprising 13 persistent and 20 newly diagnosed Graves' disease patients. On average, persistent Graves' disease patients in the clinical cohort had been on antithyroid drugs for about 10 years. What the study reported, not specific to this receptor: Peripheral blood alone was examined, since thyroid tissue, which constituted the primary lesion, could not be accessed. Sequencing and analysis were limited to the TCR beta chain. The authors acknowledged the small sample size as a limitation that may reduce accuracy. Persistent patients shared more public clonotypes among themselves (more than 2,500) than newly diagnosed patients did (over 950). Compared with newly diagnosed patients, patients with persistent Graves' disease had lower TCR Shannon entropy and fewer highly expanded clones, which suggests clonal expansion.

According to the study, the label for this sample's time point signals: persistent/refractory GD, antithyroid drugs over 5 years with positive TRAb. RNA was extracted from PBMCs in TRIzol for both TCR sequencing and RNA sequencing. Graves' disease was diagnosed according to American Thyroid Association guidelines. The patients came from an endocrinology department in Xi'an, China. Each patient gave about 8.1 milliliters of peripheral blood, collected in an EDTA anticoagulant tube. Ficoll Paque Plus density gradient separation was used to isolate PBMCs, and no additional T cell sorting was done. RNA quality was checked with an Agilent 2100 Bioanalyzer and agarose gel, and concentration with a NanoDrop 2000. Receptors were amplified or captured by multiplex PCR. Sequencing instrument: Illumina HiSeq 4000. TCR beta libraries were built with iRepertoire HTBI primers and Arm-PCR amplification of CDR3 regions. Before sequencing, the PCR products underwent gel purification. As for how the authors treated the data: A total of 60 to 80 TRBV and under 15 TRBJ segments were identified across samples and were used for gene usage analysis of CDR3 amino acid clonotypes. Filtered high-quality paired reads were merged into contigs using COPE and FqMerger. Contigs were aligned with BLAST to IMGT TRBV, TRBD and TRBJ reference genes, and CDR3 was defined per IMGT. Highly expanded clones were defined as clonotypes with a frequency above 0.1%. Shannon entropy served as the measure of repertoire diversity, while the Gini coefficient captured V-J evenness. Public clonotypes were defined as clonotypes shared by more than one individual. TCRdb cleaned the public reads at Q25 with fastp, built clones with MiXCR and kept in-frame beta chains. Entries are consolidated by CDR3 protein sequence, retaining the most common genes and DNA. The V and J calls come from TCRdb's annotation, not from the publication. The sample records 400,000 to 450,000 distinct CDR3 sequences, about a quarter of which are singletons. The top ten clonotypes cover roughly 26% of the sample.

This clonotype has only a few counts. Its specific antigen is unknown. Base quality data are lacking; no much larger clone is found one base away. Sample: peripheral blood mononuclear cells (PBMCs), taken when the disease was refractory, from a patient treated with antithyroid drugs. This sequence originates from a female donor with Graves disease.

At the DNA level, the sequence is TGTGCCAGCTCACCAATCTTCGTCCCGATGAACACTGAAGCTTTCTTT. Protein translation: CASSPIFVPMNTEAFF. This chain joins TRBV18 to TRBJ1-1; the D gene is unclear. Inclusive of the bounding cysteine and phenylalanine, the CDR3 is 16 residues long. The CDR3 DNA has 48 bases and is translated from base 1. Trimming removed 2 bases from V and 0 bases from J, leaving 13 bases between the germline ends. The germline V gene yields KGHSH for CDR1 and LQKENI for CDR2.